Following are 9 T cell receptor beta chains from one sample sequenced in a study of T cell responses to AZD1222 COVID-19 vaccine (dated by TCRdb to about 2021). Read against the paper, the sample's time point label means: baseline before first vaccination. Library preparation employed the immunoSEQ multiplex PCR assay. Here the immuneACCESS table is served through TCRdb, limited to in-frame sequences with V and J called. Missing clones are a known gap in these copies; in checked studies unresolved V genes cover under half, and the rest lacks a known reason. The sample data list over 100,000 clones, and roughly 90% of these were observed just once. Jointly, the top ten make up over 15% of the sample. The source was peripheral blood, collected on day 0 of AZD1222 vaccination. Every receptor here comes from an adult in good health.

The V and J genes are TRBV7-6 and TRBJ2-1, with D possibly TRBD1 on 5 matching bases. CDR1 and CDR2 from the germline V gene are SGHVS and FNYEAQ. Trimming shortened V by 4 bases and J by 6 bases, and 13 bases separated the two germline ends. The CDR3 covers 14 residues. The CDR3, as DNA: TGTGCCAGCAGCTCGGCAGGGTCAGTCAATGAGCAGTTCTTC. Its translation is CASSSAGSVNEQFF.

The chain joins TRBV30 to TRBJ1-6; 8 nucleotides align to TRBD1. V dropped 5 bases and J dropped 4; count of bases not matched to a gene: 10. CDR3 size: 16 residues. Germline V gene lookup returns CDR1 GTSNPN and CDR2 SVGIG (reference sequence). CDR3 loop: CAWSEPGQEYNSPLHF. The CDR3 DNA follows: TGTGCCTGGTCGGAACCGGGACAGGAATATAATTCACCCCTCCACTTT.

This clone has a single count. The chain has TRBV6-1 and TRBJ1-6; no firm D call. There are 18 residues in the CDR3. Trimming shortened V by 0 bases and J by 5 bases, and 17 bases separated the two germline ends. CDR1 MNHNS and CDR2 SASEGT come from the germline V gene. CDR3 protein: CASSEALVGRVNNSPLHF. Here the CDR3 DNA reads TGTGCCAGCAGTGAAGCGCTGGTAGGGCGGGTTAATAATTCACCCCTCCACTTT.

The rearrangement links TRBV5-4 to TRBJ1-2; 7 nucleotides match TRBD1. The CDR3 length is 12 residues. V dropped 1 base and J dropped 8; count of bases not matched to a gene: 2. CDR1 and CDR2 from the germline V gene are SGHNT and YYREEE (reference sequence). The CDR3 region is CASSLTGEGYTF. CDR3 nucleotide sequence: TGTGCCAGCAGCTTGACAGGGGAGGGCTACACCTTC.

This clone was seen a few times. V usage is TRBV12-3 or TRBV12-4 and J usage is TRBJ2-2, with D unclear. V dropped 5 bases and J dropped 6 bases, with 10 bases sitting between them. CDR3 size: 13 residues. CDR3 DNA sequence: TGTGCCAGCAGTCCCCTGATCGCCGGGGAGCTGTTTTTT. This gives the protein CASSPLIAGELFF.

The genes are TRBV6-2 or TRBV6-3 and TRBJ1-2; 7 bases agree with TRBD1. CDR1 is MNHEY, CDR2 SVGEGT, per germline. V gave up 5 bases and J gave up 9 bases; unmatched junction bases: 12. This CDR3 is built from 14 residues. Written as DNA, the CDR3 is TGTGCCAGCAGTCACGATACAGGGGCCACGAGCTACACCTTC. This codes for CASSHDTGATSYTF.

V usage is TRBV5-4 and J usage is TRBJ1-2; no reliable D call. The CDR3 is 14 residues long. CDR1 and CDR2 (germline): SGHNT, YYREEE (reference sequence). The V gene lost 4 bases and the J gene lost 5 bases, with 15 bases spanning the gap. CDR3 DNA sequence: TGTGCCAGCAGCCCTCGGACCGTAGGGTATGGCTACACCTTC. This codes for CASSPRTVGYGYTF.

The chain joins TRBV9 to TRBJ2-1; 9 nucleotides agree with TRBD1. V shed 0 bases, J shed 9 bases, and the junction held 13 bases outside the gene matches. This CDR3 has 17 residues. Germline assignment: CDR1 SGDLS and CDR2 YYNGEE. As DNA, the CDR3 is TGTGCCAGCAGCGTAGACCCACAGGGGGCGCAGGTGGTTGAGCAGTTCTTC. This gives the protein CASSVDPQGAQVVEQFF.

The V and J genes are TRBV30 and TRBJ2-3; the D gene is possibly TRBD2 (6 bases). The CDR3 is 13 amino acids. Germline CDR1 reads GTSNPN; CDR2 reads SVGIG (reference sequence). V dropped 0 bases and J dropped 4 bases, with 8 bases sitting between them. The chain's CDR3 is CAWSVGTPDTQYF. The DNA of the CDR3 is TGTGCCTGGAGTGTAGGGACTCCAGATACGCAGTATTTT.